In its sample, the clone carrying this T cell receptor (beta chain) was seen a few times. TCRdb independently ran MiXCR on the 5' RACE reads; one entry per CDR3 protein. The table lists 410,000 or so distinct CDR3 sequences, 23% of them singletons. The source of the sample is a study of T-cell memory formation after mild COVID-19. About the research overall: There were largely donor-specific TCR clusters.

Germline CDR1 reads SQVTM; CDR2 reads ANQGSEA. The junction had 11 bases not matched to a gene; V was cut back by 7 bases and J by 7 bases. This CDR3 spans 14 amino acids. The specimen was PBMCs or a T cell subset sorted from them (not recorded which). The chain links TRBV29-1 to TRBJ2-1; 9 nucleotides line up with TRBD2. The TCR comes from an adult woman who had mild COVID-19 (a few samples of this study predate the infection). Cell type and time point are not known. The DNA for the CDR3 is TGCAGCGGACTTAGCGGGAGTGGTGGGAATGAGCAGTTCTTC. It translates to CSGLSGSGGNEQFF.